One T cell receptor beta chain is described in this entry. This sample is drawn from a study of blood T cell repertoires in COVID-19. Across the whole study: Material from acute and convalescent COVID-19 was sourced from the United States, Italy and Spain. T cells, B-cell-depleted T cells, or PBMCs provided the cDNA or gDNA that served as material.

In the authors' workflow: Counts of nucleated cells, estimated from reference gene primer amplification, were obtained. Measured with immunoSEQ multiplex PCR; TCRdb has only the in-frame clones, and not every one. V and J calls and clone size are as listed in that table; D and trimming were resolved from the DNA. Of 95,000 to 100,000 clones in the sample, more than 70% are singletons; the top ten hold around 10%. Germline V gene sequence: CDR1 MNHEY, CDR2 SVGAGI. V dropped 6 bases and J dropped 1 base, with 9 bases sitting between them. The CDR3 extends over 13 amino acids. The chain joins TRBV6-5 to TRBJ1-1; tentatively, D is TRBD1 (5 bases). This TCR came from a woman in her thirties with acute or convalescent COVID-19. The source material was peripheral blood. This CDR3 reads CASSIDRNTEAFF. The CDR3 nucleotides are TGTGCCAGCAGCATCGACAGGAACACTGAAGCTTTCTTT.